The TCR beta chain described here comes from a study of T cell repertoires and Cas9 in healthy adults. Study as a whole: SpCas9-reactive CD4 and CD8 T cells were characterized for potency, cytotoxicity and lineage.

Some clones are missing from TCRdb's copy, which holds only in-frame ones; the method was immunoSEQ multiplex PCR. The table includes approximately 22,000 clones, roughly 90% detected once. As regards this clone: As yet, its antigen is unknown.

Findings and caveats of the study: In vitro, SpCas9-reactive Tregs were reported to curb effector T cell proliferation and function.

V dropped 0 bases and J dropped 5 bases, with 12 bases sitting between them. The CDR3 runs 15 residues. Per germline, CDR1 SGDLS and CDR2 YYNGEE. Sequenced material: CD4+ effector T cells (CD127+, CD25-, CD137-, CD154-) from PBMCs; culture status not recorded. The clonotype comes from a human donor in good health. V gene TRBV9 combines with J gene TRBJ2-4, with unresolved D. The CDR3 sequence: CASSVVRLVENIQYF. The CDR3, as DNA: TGTGCCAGCAGCGTAGTAAGGCTCGTGGAAAACATTCAGTACTTC.